This T cell receptor (beta chain) is from a study of T-cell memory formation after mild COVID-19. The study's findings and limits: Contracting CD4+ clones sat mainly in CM and EM; CD8+ in EMRA. There were some responding clones in pre-infection memory, which suggested that cross-reactive memory had joined.

There are a few counts of this clonotype. The antigen is not known. TCR alpha and TCR beta cDNA libraries with sample barcodes and UMIs came from 5'RACE using constant-segment primers. TCRdb fed the 5' RACE reads into MiXCR, producing one record per CDR3 protein. Among hundreds of thousands of distinct CDR3 sequences listed, roughly 20% were seen once. Germline loops: CDR1 DFQATT, CDR2 SNEGSKA (reference sequence). The germline V and J ends were trimmed by 5 bases and 8 bases, with 19 bases remaining between them. There are 14 residues in the CDR3. The TCR sequence derives from an adult woman who had mild COVID-19 (a few samples of this study predate the infection). Cell type and time point are not known. This chain connects TRBV20-1 to TRBJ2-1, with TRBD1 as a possible D gene (7 bases). Sequenced: PBMCs or a T cell subset sorted from them (not recorded which). The CDR3 sequence: CSALYRQGGDEQFF. In DNA form, the CDR3 reads TGCAGTGCTCTATACCGACAGGGAGGCGATGAGCAGTTCTTC.